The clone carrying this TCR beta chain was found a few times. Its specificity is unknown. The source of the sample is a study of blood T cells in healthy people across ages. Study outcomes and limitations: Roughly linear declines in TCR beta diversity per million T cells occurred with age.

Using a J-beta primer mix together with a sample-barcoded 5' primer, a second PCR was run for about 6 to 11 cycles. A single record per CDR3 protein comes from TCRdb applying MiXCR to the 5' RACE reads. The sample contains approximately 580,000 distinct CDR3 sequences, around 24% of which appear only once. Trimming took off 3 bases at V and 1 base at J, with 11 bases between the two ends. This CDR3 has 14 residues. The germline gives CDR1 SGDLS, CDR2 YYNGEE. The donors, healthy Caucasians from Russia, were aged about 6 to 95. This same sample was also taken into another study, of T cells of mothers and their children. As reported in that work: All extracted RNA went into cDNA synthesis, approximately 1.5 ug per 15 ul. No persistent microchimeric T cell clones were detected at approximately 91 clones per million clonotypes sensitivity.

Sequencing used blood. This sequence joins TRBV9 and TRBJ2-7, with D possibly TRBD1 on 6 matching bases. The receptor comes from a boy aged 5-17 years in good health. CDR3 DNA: TGTGCCAGCAGCGGGCAGGGGCCGTCCTACGAGCAGTACTTC. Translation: CASSGQGPSYEQYF.